The 19 T cell receptor beta chains given below trace back to one sample, sequenced in a study of cytomegalovirus exposure and HLA in healthy donors. Primers for the PCR totalled 60 Vbeta and 13 Jbeta. The method was immunoSEQ multiplex PCR; TCRdb's version includes in-frame clones alone and lacks a portion of them. The repertoire holds roughly 150,000 clones, with 75% to 90% as singletons. The sequenced material came from PBMCs. These receptors were taken from a boy younger than 10 in good health and CMV-seronegative.

This clone was detected a few times. This sequence joins TRBV5-4 and TRBJ1-2; D is unresolved. In germline, CDR1 is SGHNT, CDR2 YYREEE (reference sequence). Deletions cut 0 bases from V and 1 base from J, with 10 bases between. The CDR3 is 15 amino acids. As DNA, the CDR3 is TGTGCCAGCAGCTTGGTCGGGGAACTTAACTATGGCTACACCTTC. This gives the protein CASSLVGELNYGYTF. The entire variable domain, with the rest obtained from reference TRBV5-4 and TRBJ1-2, is as follows: ETGVTQSPTHLIKTRGQQVTLRCSSQSGHNTVSWYQQALGQGPQFIFQYYREEENGRGNFPPRFSGLQFPNYSSELNVNALELDDSALYLCASSLVGELNYGYTFGSGTRLTVV.

The V gene is TRBV5-4, the J gene TRBJ2-7, with 7 nucleotides matching TRBD1. V lost 4 bases, J lost 3 bases, and 4 bases stayed unmatched. Germline V lookup: CDR1 SGHNT, CDR2 YYREEE (reference sequence). The CDR3 extends over 13 amino acids. The CDR3 reads CASSRTGFYEQYV. CDR3 bases: TGTGCCAGCAGCCGGACAGGTTTCTACGAGCAGTACGTC.

The V and J genes are TRBV9 and TRBJ2-1, with TRBD2 matching 9 bases. V gave up 4 bases and J gave up 8 bases; unmatched junction bases: 13. This CDR3 contains 16 residues. Germline V CDR1 and CDR2: SGDLS, YYNGEE. The CDR3 reads CASSRIRLAEADEQFF. For the CDR3, the DNA is TGTGCCAGCAGCCGAATTAGACTAGCGGAGGCGGATGAGCAGTTCTTC.

The V and J genes are TRBV27 and TRBJ1-2; a weak D match, TRBD1 (5 bases). Trimming shortened V by 0 bases and J by 7 bases, and 12 bases separated the two germline ends. Germline values: CDR1 MNHEY, CDR2 SMNVEV (reference sequence). CDR3 size: 14 residues. This CDR3 is CASSLSWGLGGYTF. The CDR3 nucleotides are TGTGCCAGCAGTTTATCTTGGGGACTTGGTGGCTACACCTTC.

The genes are TRBV7-8 and TRBJ2-1; D gene unclear. The CDR3 is 14 residues long. V lost 4 bases and J 4 bases, leaving 11 bases between the germline ends. Germline V gene data show CDR1 as SGHVS and CDR2 as FQNEAQ. The CDR3 nucleotides are TGTGCCAGCAGCTCCTTGGCTCGTTACAATGAGCAGTTCTTC. Translation: CASSSLARYNEQFF.

This rearrangement joins TRBV30 to TRBJ1-4, with 9 positions matching TRBD1. The CDR3 runs to 18 residues. The V gene end was trimmed by 7 bases and the J gene end by 3 bases; junction bases not matched to a gene: 18. Germline V gene sequence: CDR1 GTSNPN, CDR2 SVGIG (reference sequence). Here the CDR3 DNA reads TGTGCCTCGCAAGCCCGGGACAGGGCAAGAAGAGCTAATGAAAAACTGTTTTTT. Protein sequence: CASQARDRARRANEKLFF.

The chain uses TRBV5-8 and TRBJ2-7; D is perhaps TRBD2 (6 bases). The CDR3 totals 15 residues. Looked up from germline, CDR1 is SGHTS and CDR2 is YDEGEE. V shed 4 bases and J shed 0 bases, with 14 bases lying between them. The CDR3 DNA is TGTGCCAGCAGCCTAGGACTATCCAGCTCCTACGAGCAGTACTTC. Translated, it gives CASSLGLSSSYEQYF.

V and J are TRBV2 and TRBJ1-2; maybe TRBD1 (6 bases). The germline V gene encodes CDR1 SNHLY and CDR2 FYNNEI. The CDR3 is 16 residues long. Trimming cost V 5 bases and J 0 bases, with 16 bases left between them. The CDR3 DNA reads as TGTGCCAGCAGTCTTATGAGGGACAAAACTAACTATGGCTACACCTTC. This translates into CASSLMRDKTNYGYTF. The full variable domain, completed using reference TRBV2 and TRBJ1-2, is EPEVTQTPSHQVTQMGQEVILRCVPISNHLYFYWYRQILGQKVEFLVSFYNNEISEKSEIFDDQFSVERPDGSNFTLKIRSTKLEDSAMYFCASSLMRDKTNYGYTFGSGTRLTVV.

This rearrangement joins TRBV7-9 to TRBJ2-3; 8 positions agree with TRBD2. The CDR3 contains 16 residues. J was trimmed by 1 base and V by 5 bases; bases with no gene match: 8. Germline loops: CDR1 SEHNR, CDR2 FQNEAQ (reference sequence). CDR3 coding DNA: TGTGCCAGCAGCCCTAGGAGCGGGAGTCGCACAGATACGCAGTATTTT. Its protein product is CASSPRSGSRTDTQYF.

The chain couples TRBV7-3 to TRBJ2-2; D is undetermined. V lost 4 bases and J 4 bases, leaving 13 bases between the germline ends. The CDR3 runs 15 residues. Germline V gives CDR1 SGHTA, CDR2 FQGTGA. CDR3 residues: CASSSPTGPTGELFF. In DNA form, the CDR3 reads TGTGCCAGCAGCTCTCCTACCGGTCCCACCGGGGAGCTGTTTTTT.

V gene TRBV14 combines with J gene TRBJ2-7, with 9 bases identical to TRBD1. The V and J ends lost 4 bases and 5 bases, in that order; junction bases with no gene match: 12. There are 16 residues in the CDR3. The germline V gene has CDR1 SGHDN and CDR2 FVKESK. DNA for the CDR3: TGTGCCAGCAGCCGGGGTCGGGGACAGGGTTTGAACGAGCAGTACTTC. It specifies CASSRGRGQGLNEQYF.

V usage is TRBV6-5 and J usage is TRBJ1-6; the D gene is possibly TRBD1 (5 bases). Germline-derived CDR1 and CDR2 are MNHEY and SVGAGI. CDR3 size: 15 residues. Between the trimmed V and J ends, which lost 3 bases and 6 bases, there was a span of 12 bases. The CDR3 DNA follows: TGTGCCAGCAGTTATAAGGCAGGGATTAATTCACCCCTCCACTTT. Translation gives CASSYKAGINSPLHF.

This clone appeared once. V and J are TRBV27 and TRBJ2-7; weak D call: TRBD2 (6 bases). The germline CDR1 and CDR2 sequences are MNHEY and SMNVEV (reference sequence). The V and J ends lost 3 bases and 6 bases respectively, with 15 bases between them. The CDR3 runs 14 residues. The CDR3, as DNA: TGTGCCAGCAGTTTGGCGGGACTCCCTCTCGAGCAGTACTTC. This codes for CASSLAGLPLEQYF.

The chain couples TRBV6-5 to TRBJ2-3, with 8 bases aligning to TRBD2. The trim removed 8 bases at V and 4 bases at J, leaving 5 bases unmatched. Germline CDR1 reads MNHEY; CDR2 reads SVGAGI. The CDR3 is 13 residues long. The CDR3 DNA sequence: TGTGCCAGCCAAGCGGGGGCCGCAGATACGCAGTATTTT. It specifies CASQAGAADTQYF.

The chain couples TRBV7-2 to TRBJ1-4, with D perhaps TRBD1 (5 bases). CDR3 length: 14 residues. V lost 5 bases to trimming and J lost 3 bases, with 10 bases between them. Germline V gene sequence: CDR1 SGHTA, CDR2 FQGNSA. The CDR3: CASSRDSSNEKLFF. The CDR3 nucleotides read TGTGCCAGCAGCAGAGACAGTTCTAATGAAAAACTGTTTTTT.

J is TRBJ1-6 and V is TRBV5-1; no definite D call. Germline CDR1 SGHRS, CDR2 YFSETQ. The V gene lost 0 bases and the J gene lost 0 bases, with 7 bases spanning the gap. CDR3 size: 16 residues. As DNA, the CDR3 is TGCGCCAGCAGCTTGGCCTCGGGCTCCTATAATTCACCCCTCCACTTT. It specifies CASSLASGSYNSPLHF.

The chain has TRBV6-1 and TRBJ1-1; no definite D call. The germline V and J ends were trimmed by 6 bases and 1 base, with 9 bases remaining between them. The CDR3 contains 13 residues. The germline V gene has CDR1 MNHNS and CDR2 SASEGT. CDR3 loop: CASSIMSNTEAFF. CDR3 DNA: TGTGCCAGCAGCATCATGTCGAACACTGAAGCTTTCTTT.

This clone was seen only a few times. This sequence joins TRBV11-3 and TRBJ2-7; TRBD1 agrees at 8 bases. V trimming: 5 bases; J trimming: 1 base; junction bases outside the gene matches: 4. The germline V gene has CDR1 SGHNT and CDR2 YENEEA. This CDR3 contains 14 residues. The CDR3 protein is CASSEDRASYEQYF. CDR3 DNA sequence: TGTGCCAGCAGCGAGGACAGGGCGTCCTACGAGCAGTACTTC. The entire variable domain, with the rest obtained from reference TRBV11-3 and TRBJ2-7, is as follows: EAGVVQSPRYKIIEKKQPVAFWCNPISGHNTLYWYLQNLGQGPELLIRYENEEAVDDSQLPKDRFSAERLKGVDSTLKIQPAELGDSAVYLCASSEDRASYEQYFGPGTRLTVT.

V and J are TRBV28 and TRBJ2-7; 9 bases fit TRBD2. After removal of 6 bases from V and 0 bases from J, the junction contained 9 bases not matched to a gene. The CDR3 sequence is 16 residues long. Germline V gene sequence: CDR1 MDHEN, CDR2 SYDVKM. This CDR3 reads CASSQGLAMGSYEQYF. Here the CDR3 DNA reads TGTGCCAGCAGCCAGGGACTAGCCATGGGCTCCTACGAGCAGTACTTC.